One sample yielded the 24 T cell receptor beta chains listed below, sequenced in a study of T-cell memory formation after mild COVID-19. TCRdb independently ran MiXCR on the 5' RACE reads; one entry per CDR3 protein. The profile shows over 350,000 distinct CDR3 sequences, 15% to 20% of them singletons. Sequenced sample: PBMCs or a T cell subset sorted from them (not recorded which). These receptors originate from a man between 18 and 29 years old who had mild COVID-19 (a few samples of this study predate the infection). Cell type and time point are not known.

The chain couples TRBV4-2 to TRBJ1-1, with D hard to call. Trimming left V 7 bases short and J 1 base short, with 10 bases between. Per the germline V gene, CDR1 is LGHNA and CDR2 is YNFKEQ. The CDR3 covers 13 residues. The DNA of the CDR3 is TGTGCCAGCACCGAAGGACCGAACACTGAAGCTTTCTTT. Translation: CASTEGPNTEAFF.

This clonotype was counted between two and nine times. The chain combines TRBV7-9 with TRBJ2-2; tentatively, D is TRBD1 or TRBD2 (5 bases each). V was shortened by 4 bases and J by 2 bases, with 11 bases between the two germline ends. Germline CDR1 and CDR2: SEHNR and FQNEAQ (reference sequence). The CDR3 length is 15 residues. The CDR3 DNA reads as TGTGCCAGCAGCTCGAGGGACGGCAACACCGGGGAGCTGTTTTTT. Its protein is CASSSRDGNTGELFF.

The rearrangement uses TRBV7-9 and TRBJ1-4; 8 bases fit TRBD1. Unmatched junction bases numbered 12, after V lost 1 base and J lost 8 bases. CDR1 is SEHNR, CDR2 FQNEAQ, per germline (reference sequence). There are 17 residues in the CDR3. CDR3 sequence reads: CASSLDRQGAGGEKLFF. CDR3 coding DNA: TGTGCCAGCAGCTTAGATCGGCAGGGGGCGGGAGGCGAAAAACTGTTTTTT.

The sample holds a few counts of this clonotype. This chain links TRBV9 with TRBJ2-5; the match to TRBD1 covers 11 bases. The CDR3 sequence is 15 residues long. The J segment lost 5 bases and the V segment lost 0 bases, leaving 3 bases of the junction unmatched. CDR1 SGDLS and CDR2 YYNGEE come from the germline V gene. The CDR3 nucleotides are TGTGCCAGCAGCGTAGAGGACAGGGGGCTTGAGACCCAGTACTTC. Amino acids: CASSVEDRGLETQYF. The full variable domain, completed using reference TRBV9 and TRBJ2-5, is DSGVTQTPKHLITATGQRVTLRCSPRSGDLSVYWYQQSLDQGLQFLIQYYNGEERAKGNILERFSAQQFPDLHSELNLSSLELGDSALYFCASSVEDRGLETQYFGPGTRLLVL.

Remarks on this clonotype: A much larger clone sits a single nucleotide away, making a read error possible. This rearrangement joins TRBV12-3 or TRBV12-4 to TRBJ2-3; TRBD2 matches at 8 bases. The CDR3 is made up of 14 amino acids. CDR3 nucleotides: TGTGACAGCAGACGGGAGCGGGGGACGGATACGCAGTATTTT. Residues: CDSRRERGTDTQYF.

This sequence joins TRBV5-1 and TRBJ1-4; D ambiguous. This CDR3 is 13 amino acids long. V lost 1 base, J lost 8 bases, and 9 bases lay in between. Germline values: CDR1 SGHRS, CDR2 YFSETQ. The DNA of the CDR3 is TGCGCCAGCAGCTTGATGTCCTCCGAAAAACTGTTTTTT. This gives the protein CASSLMSSEKLFF. The whole variable domain, filled in from reference TRBV5-1 and TRBJ1-4, reads KAGVTQTPRYLIKTRGQQVTLSCSPISGHRSVSWYQQTPGQGLQFLFEYFSETQRNKGNFPGRFSGRQFSNSRSEMNVSTLELGDSALYLCASSLMSSEKLFFGSGTQLSVL.

The chain employs TRBV2 and TRBJ2-7; D possibly corresponds to TRBD1 (6 bases). V was clipped by 4 bases and J by 6 bases, with 7 bases between them. This CDR3 contains 11 residues. Germline assignment: CDR1 SNHLY and CDR2 FYNNEI. Here the CDR3 DNA reads TGTGCCAGCAGTGGGGGGCTCGAGCAGTACTTC. Residues: CASSGGLEQYF.

The chain couples TRBV20-1 to TRBJ1-5; 7 bases match TRBD1. Germline-derived CDR1 and CDR2 are DFQATT and SNEGSKA (reference sequence). There are 17 residues in the CDR3. J was trimmed by 5 bases and V by 6 bases; bases with no gene match: 19. The CDR3 DNA is TGCAGTGCCGAAACCCCGGGACAGAGTTTAGAGGATCAGCCCCAGCATTTT. Amino acids: CSAETPGQSLEDQPQHF.

DNA for the CDR3: TGTGCCAGCGGGTCCGGGGCGCGCATTGAGACCCAGTACTTC. Its translation is CASGSGARIETQYF. The rearrangement joins TRBV2 to TRBJ2-5, with D possibly being TRBD1 or TRBD2 (5 bases each). Trimming pared 8 bases from V and 5 bases from J, leaving 18 bases between. This CDR3 region has 14 residues. Germline V gives CDR1 SNHLY, CDR2 FYNNEI.

V and J are TRBV11-2 and TRBJ2-7; 13 bases align to TRBD2. The CDR3 runs 15 residues. Germline CDR1 reads SGHAT; CDR2 reads FQNNGV. Trimming removed 6 bases from V and 1 base from J; junction bases left unmatched: 3. CDR3 sequence reads: CASSGLAGASYEQYF. CDR3 sequence (DNA): TGTGCCAGCAGTGGACTAGCGGGGGCTTCCTACGAGCAGTACTTC.

The chain joins TRBV4-1 to TRBJ2-3; 7 bases align to TRBD2. Looked up from germline, CDR1 is MGHRA and CDR2 is YSYEKL. J lost 5 bases, V lost 1 base, and 6 bases had no gene match. This CDR3 has 15 amino acids. The DNA for the CDR3 is TGCGCCAGCAGCCAAGGTCCAGGCGGGAGAGATACGCAGTATTTT. This encodes CASSQGPGGRDTQYF.

With regard to this clonotype: One junction end disagrees with the germline gene, perhaps due to a read error. The chain links TRBV11-2 to TRBJ2-3; D possibly uses TRBD1 or TRBD2 (5 bases each). The CDR3 length is 16 residues. Germline V CDR1 and CDR2: SGHAT, FQNNGV. DNA for the CDR3: TGTGCCAGCAGTTTAGTGGTGGGGACCTACACAGATACGCAGTATTTT. Its translation: CASSLVVGTYTDTQYF.

This clonotype appeared a few times. This sequence joins TRBV28 and TRBJ2-7; TRBD1 or TRBD2 may be the D gene (5 bases each). Germline loops: CDR1 MDHEN, CDR2 SYDVKM. This CDR3 has 14 amino acids. V lost 5 bases and J 6 bases, leaving 17 bases between the germline ends. The CDR3 DNA sequence: TGTGCCAGCAGTAGGGACGGCATTCTCCCCGAGCAGTACGTC. This sequence encodes CASSRDGILPEQYV.

This clonotype was counted a few times. The chain recombines TRBV7-2 with TRBJ2-2, with D unclear. Germline V gives CDR1 SGHTA, CDR2 FQGNSA. V lost 0 bases to trimming and J lost 6 bases, with 5 bases between them. This CDR3 comprises 13 residues. CDR3 sequence: CASSLAPAGELFF. CDR3 coding DNA: TGTGCCAGCAGCTTAGCCCCCGCCGGGGAGCTGTTTTTT. The full variable domain, rest sourced from reference TRBV7-2 and TRBJ2-2, is GAGVSQSPSNKVTEKGKDVELRCDPISGHTALYWYRQSLGQGLEFLIYFQGNSAPDKSGLPSDRFSAERTGGSVSTLTIQRTQQEDSAVYLCASSLAPAGELFFGEGSRLTVL.

The chain links TRBV15 to TRBJ1-5; D is possibly TRBD1 (6 bases). Trimming took off 3 bases at V and 9 bases at J, with 18 bases between the two ends. Germline CDR1 and CDR2: LNHNV and YYDKDF (reference sequence). The CDR3 has 15 residues. In DNA, the CDR3 is TGTGCCACCAGCAGTCAGTTGGGGGGGGCAGGGCCCCAGCATTTT. This codes for CATSSQLGGAGPQHF. Based on the CDR3 plus reference TRBV15 and TRBJ1-5, the full variable domain is DAMVIQNPRYQVTQFGKPVTLSCSQTLNHNVMYWYQQKSSQAPKLLFHYYDKDFNNEADTPDNFQSRRPNTSFCFLDIRSPGLGDTAMYLCATSSQLGGAGPQHFGDGTRLSIL.

The table lists this clonotype with a few counts. The chain has TRBV19 and TRBJ1-1, with a possible D match to TRBD1 (5 bases). Germline CDR1 is LNHDA and CDR2 is SQIVND (reference sequence). The CDR3 has 11 residues. V shed 6 bases and J shed 6 bases, with 8 bases lying between them. CDR3 nucleotides: TGTGCCAGTAGCAGGGACTCTGAAGCTTTCTTT. Protein sequence: CASSRDSEAFF.

The genes are TRBV6-6 and TRBJ1-1; D is ambiguous. The CDR3 extends over 14 amino acids. V was trimmed by 0 bases and J by 5 bases, leaving 10 bases between them. In germline, CDR1 is MNHNY, CDR2 SVGAGI (reference sequence). The CDR3 nucleotides read TGTGCCAGCAGTTACTCGACGGGGTGGACTGAAGCTTTCTTT. Its protein is CASSYSTGWTEAFF.

The chain has TRBV20-1 and TRBJ2-3; D possibly corresponds to TRBD2 (6 bases). The CDR3 runs to 13 residues. The V gene lost 2 bases and the J gene lost 6 bases, with 12 bases spanning the gap. Germline V gene sequence: CDR1 DFQATT, CDR2 SNEGSKA (reference sequence). Here the CDR3 reads CSARWRGGDTQYF. The CDR3 DNA follows: TGCAGTGCTAGATGGAGGGGTGGTGATACGCAGTATTTT.

This clonotype has at least ten counts. This sequence joins TRBV6-5 and TRBJ1-1; D is unclear. Germline V gene sequence: CDR1 MNHEY, CDR2 SVGAGI. Trimming cost V 6 bases and J 1 base, with 15 bases left between them. The CDR3 spans 15 residues. For the CDR3, the DNA is TGTGCCAGCAGCCGACGAAGCGTCGGGAACACTGAAGCTTTCTTT. Amino acids: CASSRRSVGNTEAFF.

In this sample, this clonotype turned up a few times. The J gene is TRBJ2-7, the V gene TRBV24-1; possibly TRBD1 for D (6 bases). Between the trimmed V and J ends, which lost 8 bases and 0 bases, there was a span of 13 bases. CDR3 length: 14 amino acids. Germline lookup yields CDR1 KGHDR and CDR2 SFDVKD. CDR3 region: CATTDTGSSYEQYV. CDR3 DNA: TGTGCCACCACCGACACAGGGAGCTCCTACGAGCAGTACGTC.

The rearrangement joins TRBV2 to TRBJ2-2; D unclear. V was shortened by 7 bases and J by 6 bases, with 9 bases between the two germline ends. CDR3 length: 12 residues. Germline assignment: CDR1 SNHLY and CDR2 FYNNEI. The CDR3 here is CASNGLAGELFF. The CDR3 coding sequence is TGTGCCAGCAACGGCTTAGCCGGGGAGCTGTTTTTT.

This clonotype was recorded at least ten times. The chain has TRBV3-1 and TRBJ2-3, with D perhaps being TRBD1 or TRBD2 (5 bases each). Germline V lookup: CDR1 LGHDT, CDR2 YNNKEL (reference sequence). The CDR3 consists of 13 residues. V lost 4 bases and J lost 8, with 13 bases in between. The CDR3 protein is CASSLPGTGTQYF. The DNA of the CDR3 is TGTGCCAGCAGCCTACCCGGGACGGGTACGCAGTATTTT.

J is TRBJ2-3 and V is TRBV4-1; 11 bases align to TRBD2. The germline CDR1 and CDR2 sequences are MGHRA and YSYEKL. V shed 2 bases and J 6 bases; nucleotides not matched to a gene: 7. CDR3 length equals 16 residues. The CDR3 nucleotides read TGCGCCAGCAGCCAACAATTAGCGGGGGGGCCGGATACGCAGTATTTT. This gives the protein CASSQQLAGGPDTQYF.

The gene calls are TRBV7-3 and TRBJ2-5; 9 nucleotides align to TRBD2. Trimming took 3 bases from V and 0 from J; bases not matched to a gene: 2. This CDR3 region has 15 residues. Germline V gene sequence: CDR1 SGHTA, CDR2 FQGTGA. The CDR3 DNA is TGTGCCAGCAGCTTCGTAGCGGGGGACCAAGAGACCCAGTACTTC. Translated, it gives CASSFVAGDQETQYF.